This T cell receptor (beta chain) comes out of a study of blood T cell repertoires in COVID-19. V was pared by 4 bases and J by 2 bases, with 12 bases between. Looked up from germline, CDR1 is MNHNS and CDR2 is SASEGT. The CDR3 is 16 amino acids. The assay was immunoSEQ multiplex PCR, and TCRdb's table has in-frame clones only and misses some. The table includes 350,000 to 400,000 clones, about 88% detected once. Each participant's cohort was designated according to participant-reported clinical history. This sequence joins TRBV6-1 and TRBJ1-6; D may be TRBD1 (6 bases). The sample was PBMCs or T cells enriched from blood (not recorded which). The source of this sequence is a woman younger than 30 who had recovered from COVID-19. CDR3 nucleotide sequence: TGTGCCAGCAGTGCCCATAGGACAGCCTATAATTCACCCCTCCACTTT. This encodes CASSAHRTAYNSPLHF.